This T cell receptor (beta chain) was sequenced for a study of memory CD4+ T cells and cytomegalovirus serostatus (dated by TCRdb to the late 2010s). In terms of the full investigation: A total of roughly 33 healthy Belgian adults, of whom 9 were CMV seropositive and some 24 were CMV seronegative, were included in the cohort. To replicate a published TCR-based CMV serostatus classifier, the researchers sequenced the CD4+ memory TCRbeta repertoires of a Belgian cohort whose cytomegalovirus serostatus was known. Paper-wide results and their limitations: For CMV serostatus prediction, a median bootstrapped AUC of about 0.94 was reached with the original framework, and a median bootstrapped AUC of around 0.89 was reached with a US-trained random forest. Only CD4+CD45RO+ memory cells were sequenced, in contrast to the original study, in which naive and memory CD4+ and CD8+ populations were covered. The original-framework classifier achieved a median bootstrapped AUC of approximately 0.96 with a 95% CI of 0.76-1.00 on the Belgian cohort. Results were interpreted as suggesting that the CMV-associated TCR signature is largely present in the CD4+ memory repertoire. Of around 160 previously reported CMV-associated TCRbeta sequences, some 73 appeared in the CD4+ memory repertoires, each in one to five individuals.

The CDR3 runs 15 residues from the cysteine to the phenylalanine. Left in the record is the CDR3 DNA by itself, 45 bases read in frame from the first base. Via the germline V gene, CDR1 is MNHEY and CDR2 SVGAGI. V and J are trimmed by 7 bases and 7 bases, and the gene matches miss 8 bases of the junction. The Quick-DNA Microprep Kit was used to extract genomic DNA from the sorted cells. Amplification of TCRbeta DNA was done with the immunoSEQ hsTCRbeta kit, following the protocol from the manufacturer. TCRbeta libraries were sequenced on an Illumina MiSeq instrument. Processing in the source paper ran as follows. Removing out-of-frame sequences left roughly 2.4 million distinct TCRbeta sequences, an average of about 70,000 per individual. Two values were used to score each individual: the count of some 150 previously reported CMV-associated TCRbeta sequences and the total count of productive distinct TCRbeta sequences. A beta-binomial model was reimplemented in Python, and scikit-learn random forests with default parameters were trained on US cohort data. Classifier performance on the Belgian cohort was reported as the median AUC with percentile confidence intervals calculated over 10,000 bootstrap iterations. Imported from immuneACCESS, the table was reduced by TCRdb to in-frame sequences with V and J called. These copies leave out some clones; in studies compared against another copy, an unresolved V gene accounts for under half, and the cause of the remainder is not known. From that table come the V and J calls and clone size; the DNA was used to work out D and trimming. The sample yields 61,000 or so clones; over 60% were counted once. Of the sample, over 0.4% is held by the ten largest clones.

A FACSAria II was used to sort memory CD4+ T cells, defined as single viable CD3+CD4+CD8-CD45RO+ cells. CMV serostatus was assessed using a Roche Elecsys assay, by which serum IgG against CMV pp150, pp28, p38 and p52 was detected. Once the samples were thawed, total CD4+ T cells were enriched through positive selection using CD4 magnetic microbeads. Samples originated from another study that specifically interrogated the CD4+ T cell memory repertoire. Peripheral blood mononuclear cells were isolated and cryopreserved following standard operating procedures; serum was stored at -80 °C. Staining used CD3-PerCP (BW264/56), CD4-APC (RPA-T4), CD45RO-PE (UCHT1) and CD8-Pacific Orange (3B5) antibodies, with Sytox blue excluding non-viable cells. Points on this clone: What antigen it recognizes has not been identified. No base quality values were provided; no much bigger clone lies one nucleotide off.

In this chain, TRBV6-5 is recombined with TRBJ2-1; the junction holds 12 bases that match TRBD2. The TCR was taken from an adult in good health and CMV-seronegative. Some clones in this sample may be carry-over from other donors' samples. The sequenced sample was memory CD4+ T cells from blood. The CDR3 amino acid sequence is: CASNSLAGGGNEQFF. The nucleotide sequence reads TGTGCCAGCAACTCACTAGCGGGGGGAGGAAATGAGCAGTTCTTC.